These T cell receptor beta chains were read from a single sample in a study of cytomegalovirus exposure and HLA in healthy donors. Clones were read by immunoSEQ multiplex PCR, and TCRdb kept only the in-frame ones, dropping some. The sample lists under 150,000 clones; almost 85% were seen once. The sequenced sample consisted of PBMCs. Receptors were obtained from a boy aged 2 to 10 in good health and CMV-seronegative. Each CDR3 is given with its conserved first and last residue. The D gene is left open where the match is weak. Where a row states a size, it is once, few, many or the class of an expanded clone; other rows omit it.

D gene,clone size,J gene,V gene,CDR3 DNA,CDR3 protein
TRBD2,-,TRBJ2-3,TRBV19,TGTGCCAGTAGTATATTATCGGGGGGAGTCGATACGCAGTATTTT,CASSILSGGVDTQYF
-,-,TRBJ2-1,TRBV15,TGTGCCACCAGCAGAGGCACCGGGAGTTACAATGAGCAGTTCTTC,CATSRGTGSYNEQFF
-,-,TRBJ2-2,TRBV5-4,TGTGCCAGCAGCTTGGCCTGGGGCCAGGGTGTCACCGGGGAGCTGTTTTTT,CASSLAWGQGVTGELFF
TRBD1,-,TRBJ2-2,TRBV19,TGTGCCAGTAGTAAACGACAGGGGGCTCTTACCGGGGAGCTGTTTTTT,CASSKRQGALTGELFF
TRBD2,-,TRBJ2-3,TRBV5-4,TGTGCCAGCAGCTCGGGGGGGCTGAGGAATACGCAGTATTTT,CASSSGGLRNTQYF
-,-,TRBJ1-2,TRBV30,TGTGCCTGGAGTGTACGTAGGGGTGACTATGGCTACACCTTC,CAWSVRRGDYGYTF
-,-,TRBJ2-1,TRBV6-5,TGTGCCAGCAGTCACCCCCCGGGGGATGAGCAGTTCTTC,CASSHPPGDEQFF
TRBD1,few,TRBJ1-4,TRBV2,TGTGCCAGCAGGGTGACCCCGGGACAGGGGGCGGAGAGGACTAATGAAAAACTGTTTTTT,CASRVTPGQGAERTNEKLFF
-,-,TRBJ2-5,TRBV6-1,TGTGCCAGCAGTGAACGACGGGGTTCCAGCCAGTACTTC,CASSERRGSSQYF
TRBD1,once,TRBJ1-2,TRBV19,TGTGCCAGTAGTATCGGACAGGGTGGAGATGGCTACACCTTC,CASSIGQGGDGYTF
-,-,TRBJ2-5,TRBV5-1,TGCGCCAGCAGCTTGGGGCCAGGGGGAGGACAAGAGACCCAGTACTTC,CASSLGPGGGQETQYF
TRBD1,-,TRBJ1-2,TRBV7-9,TGTGCCAGCAGCTTAGGGGACAGGGAGCACACCTTC,CASSLGDREHTF
-,-,TRBJ1-1,TRBV5-1,TGCGCCAGCAGCTTGGGACAGATGAACACTGAAGCTTTCTTT,CASSLGQMNTEAFF
-,-,TRBJ2-5,TRBV7-3,TGTGCCAGCAGCCCGGGGACTCCCCCAGAGACCCAGTACTTC,CASSPGTPPETQYF
-,-,TRBJ2-7,TRBV13,TGTGCCAGCACACCCCGGACAGCGTCCTACGAGCAGTACTTC,CASTPRTASYEQYF
TRBD1,-,TRBJ1-5,TRBV19,TGTGCCAGTAGGGGACAGGGGCCCAATCAGCCCCAGCATTTT,CASRGQGPNQPQHF
TRBD1,-,TRBJ2-3,TRBV28,TGTGCCAGCAGTTTTAGGGGACAGGCCGATACAGATACGCAGTATTTT,CASSFRGQADTDTQYF
-,-,TRBJ2-3,TRBV7-9,TGTGCCAGCAGTGACCAGCGTCCCTCGGGAGATACGCAGTATTTT,CASSDQRPSGDTQYF
-,few,TRBJ2-1,TRBV7-9,TGTGCCAGCAGCCTTCTCGGGGGCTCCTACAATGAGCAGTTCTTC,CASSLLGGSYNEQFF
TRBD2,-,TRBJ2-3,TRBV10-3,TGTGCCATCAGTGGGACTAGCGGGGGGGCCTTAGATACGCAGTATTTT,CAISGTSGGALDTQYF
TRBD1,-,TRBJ2-5,TRBV6-5,TGTGCCAGCAGTTCCCCGGGTCACAGGGGGCGGGAGACCCAGTACTTC,CASSSPGHRGRETQYF
TRBD1,-,TRBJ1-6,TRBV19,TGTGCCAGTAGTATCTCGGGGGACAGGGACTCACCCCTCCACTTT,CASSISGDRDSPLHF
-,-,TRBJ2-3,TRBV11-3,TGTGCCAGCAGCTTACAGGGATCAGATACGCAGTATTTT,CASSLQGSDTQYF
-,once,TRBJ2-1,TRBV2,TGTGCCAGCATCTTGGACAGTCGTAGCTCCTACAATGAGCAGTTCTTC,CASILDSRSSYNEQFF
TRBD2,-,TRBJ2-5,TRBV30,TGTGCCTGGAGTGTAGGGACTAGCGGAGAGACCCAGTACTTC,CAWSVGTSGETQYF
-,once,TRBJ2-7,TRBV5-5,TGTGCCAGCAGCCAAGAAGGAGGGAGCTCCTACGAGCAGTACTTC,CASSQEGGSSYEQYF
TRBD1,-,TRBJ2-7,TRBV7-9,TGTGCCAGCAGCTCAGTCGGGACAGGGACCTACGAGCAGTACTTC,CASSSVGTGTYEQYF